The next 21 T cell receptor beta chains were all read from a single sample in a study of blood T cell repertoires in COVID-19 (dated by TCRdb to 2020 to 2021). The protocol used for the library was the immunoSEQ multiplex PCR assay. TCRdb stores this immuneACCESS table with in-frame sequences only. Part of the clones is absent; in the studies checked, under half of the shortfall reflects unresolved V genes, and no reason is known for the rest. For this sample there are 70,000 or so clones; around 83% appear just once. 8% to 10% of the sample is held by the ten biggest clonotypes. The sample consisted of peripheral blood. Source of these receptors: a woman of 80 years or more with acute or convalescent COVID-19.

V is TRBV2 and J is TRBJ1-1; TRBD1 matches at 7 bases. The CDR3 has 16 amino acids. Unmatched junction bases numbered 6, after V lost 1 base and J lost 1 base. Germline V gene sequence: CDR1 SNHLY, CDR2 FYNNEI. The CDR3 nucleotides read TGTGCCAGCAGTGAAGAGCCAGGGGGTGGGAACACTGAAGCTTTCTTT. It codes for CASSEEPGGGNTEAFF.

The V call is TRBV5-1, the J call TRBJ1-1; D is ambiguous. V gave up 4 bases and J gave up 1 base, with 8 bases separating them. In germline, CDR1 is SGHRS, CDR2 YFSETQ. The CDR3 has 13 residues. Here the CDR3 reads CASSPPGNTEAFF. CDR3 DNA: TGCGCCAGCAGCCCCCCGGGGAACACTGAAGCTTTCTTT.

J is TRBJ1-1 and V is TRBV6-4; possibly TRBD1 for D (6 bases). This CDR3 region has 14 residues. Germline CDR1 reads MRHNA; CDR2 reads SNTAGT. Between the trimmed V and J ends, which lost 8 bases and 1 base, there was a span of 14 bases. The CDR3 spells CASRAGQSNTEAFF. In nucleotides, the CDR3 is TGTGCCAGCCGGGCAGGACAGTCGAACACTGAAGCTTTCTTT.

This sequence joins TRBV9 and TRBJ1-1; TRBD1 agrees at 7 bases. The V gene end was trimmed by 1 base and the J gene end by 3 bases; junction bases not matched to a gene: 9. From germline, CDR1 is SGDLS and CDR2 YYNGEE. The CDR3 is 16 amino acids. CDR3 nucleotides: TGTGCCAGCAGCGTATACCAGGACAGGAGGGACACTGAAGCTTTCTTT. The encoded protein is CASSVYQDRRDTEAFF.

Turning to this clone: At one end, the junction sequence differs from germline, possibly due to a read error. The CDR3 DNA reads TGTGCCAGCAGGTACTACCAGGTAGATACGCAGTATTTT. Its protein is CASRYYQVDTQYF. J is TRBJ2-3 and V is TRBV6-5; D uncertain. The CDR3 has 13 amino acids. Germline assignment: CDR1 MNHEY and CDR2 SVGAGI.

Comments on this clone: At one end the junction does not follow the germline gene, possibly because of a read error. The rearrangement links TRBV7-7 to TRBJ2-5; TRBD1 is a possible D gene (6 bases). The V gene's germline CDR1 is SSHAT and CDR2 FNYEAQ (reference sequence). This CDR3 contains 14 residues. The chain's CDR3 is CASSSGQLGETQYF. The CDR3 region has the DNA TGTGCTAGCAGCTCCGGACAGCTAGGGGAGACCCAGTACTTC. The full variable domain, in which reference TRBV7-7 and TRBJ2-5 provide the parts outside the CDR3, is GAGVSQSPRYKVTKRGQDVTLRCDPISSHATLYWYQQALGQGPEFLTYFNYEAQPDKSGLPSDRFSAERPEGSISTLTIQRTEQRDSAMYRCASSSGQLGETQYFGPGTRLLVL.

This sequence joins TRBV5-1 and TRBJ1-1; D call uncertain. Trimming removed 5 bases from V and 3 bases from J, with 14 bases in between. The germline gives CDR1 SGHRS, CDR2 YFSETQ. This CDR3 region has 14 residues. The CDR3 nucleotides are TGCGCCAGCAGTTTCAGGATCGGGGACACTGAAGCTTTCTTT. Its protein product is CASSFRIGDTEAFF.

The rearrangement uses TRBV18 and TRBJ2-3; possible D gene TRBD1, 6 bases. The V end was cut by 3 bases, the J end by 2 bases, with 12 bases between. The length of the CDR3 is 15 residues. Germline V CDR1 and CDR2: KGHSH, LQKENI. The CDR3 sequence is CASSPQTGLTDTQYF. The CDR3 nucleotides are TGTGCCAGCTCACCTCAGACAGGACTCACAGATACGCAGTATTTT.

V and J are TRBV10-3 and TRBJ2-7; D is possibly TRBD2 (7 bases). With 2 bases removed from V and 4 bases from J, the gap between germline ends came to 15 bases. The CDR3 extends over 15 amino acids. The germline V gene encodes CDR1 ENHRY and CDR2 SYGVKD. CDR3 coding DNA: TGTGCCATCAGTGAGAGCGGGACAACCCATTACGAGCAGTACTTC. This translates into CAISESGTTHYEQYF.

The chain recombines TRBV6-5 with TRBJ2-5; 8 bases are a match to TRBD1. The junction had 7 bases not matched to a gene; V was cut back by 2 bases and J by 2 bases. CDR3 length: 16 residues. CDR1 MNHEY and CDR2 SVGAGI come from the germline V gene. CDR3 coding DNA: TGTGCCAGCAGTTACACCACAACAGGGGGGCAAGAGACCCAGTACTTC. This codes for CASSYTTTGGQETQYF.

V gene TRBV10-1 combines with J gene TRBJ1-5; D gene ambiguous. From germline, CDR1 is WNHNN and CDR2 SYGVQD (reference sequence). V was shortened by 7 bases and J by 0 bases, with 19 bases between the two germline ends. This CDR3 region has 17 residues. CDR3 bases: TGCGCCAGCACTGGGGTAGCGGTGACGTATAGCAATCAGCCCCAGCATTTT. It yields the protein CASTGVAVTYSNQPQHF.

The rearrangement uses TRBV6-5 and TRBJ1-2, with D unresolved. Germline V CDR1 and CDR2: MNHEY, SVGAGI. The length of the CDR3 is 11 residues. V was shortened by 11 bases and J by 3 bases, with 10 bases between the two germline ends. The CDR3 nucleotides are TGTGCCTCCGCGGGATACTATGGCTACACCTTC. This gives the protein CASAGYYGYTF.

The chain is built from TRBV19 and TRBJ2-2, with no clear D. V was cut by 4 bases and J by 1 base, with 10 bases left in between. Germline loops: CDR1 LNHDA, CDR2 SQIVND (reference sequence). This CDR3 contains 15 residues. The CDR3 nucleotides are TGTGCCAGTAGTAGGATGCGACAGAACACCGGGGAGCTGTTTTTT. Its protein is CASSRMRQNTGELFF.

This clone occurred once. The chain joins TRBV7-9 to TRBJ1-2; 8 nucleotides line up with TRBD1. The CDR3 sequence is 19 residues long. Losses at the gene ends were 0 bases for V and 2 bases for J; bases not matched to a gene: 14. Germline loops: CDR1 SEHNR, CDR2 FQNEAQ (reference sequence). The CDR3 loop is CASSLAFGAGGTTNYGYTF. In DNA form, the CDR3 reads TGTGCCAGCAGCTTAGCGTTCGGGGCAGGGGGCACGACGAACTATGGCTACACCTTC.

The chain recombines TRBV11-2 with TRBJ1-6, with 8 positions matching TRBD1. This CDR3 has 17 amino acids. Looked up from germline, CDR1 is SGHAT and CDR2 is FQNNGV. V shed 5 bases and J 0 bases; nucleotides not matched to a gene: 6. The CDR3 is CASSIRTGSSYNSPLHF. In DNA, the CDR3 is TGTGCCAGCAGCATCCGGACAGGGAGCTCCTATAATTCACCCCTCCACTTT.

The rearrangement links TRBV18 to TRBJ2-3; possible D gene TRBD2, 5 bases. The CDR3 has 15 amino acids. V lost 3 bases to trimming and J lost 1 base, with 11 bases between them. Germline lookup yields CDR1 KGHSH and CDR2 LQKENI. This CDR3 reads CASSPVTKGTDTQYF. The CDR3 DNA sequence: TGTGCCAGCTCACCCGTGACTAAAGGCACAGATACGCAGTATTTT.

This sequence joins TRBV5-8 and TRBJ1-1; possibly TRBD1 for D (6 bases). This CDR3 region has 12 residues. Trimming took 4 bases from V and 8 from J, leaving 12 bases between them. The germline gives CDR1 SGHTS, CDR2 YDEGEE. The CDR3 reads CASSRPTGEAFF. In DNA, the CDR3 is TGTGCCAGCAGCCGCCCGACAGGCGAAGCTTTCTTT.

The genes are TRBV18 and TRBJ2-7; possibly TRBD2 for D (6 bases). The CDR3 contains 15 residues. V dropped 0 bases and J dropped 7 bases, with 16 bases sitting between them. Germline lookup yields CDR1 KGHSH and CDR2 LQKENI. The CDR3 sequence is CASSPPVDGTGEQYF. Here the CDR3 DNA reads TGTGCCAGCTCACCACCGGTAGACGGGACTGGGGAGCAGTACTTC.

V gene TRBV18 combines with J gene TRBJ1-2; no clear D. CDR1 and CDR2 from the germline V gene are KGHSH and LQKENI. The CDR3 extends over 13 amino acids. The V end lost 0 bases, the J end lost 1 base, and 3 bases lay between the germline ends. CDR3 in amino acids: CASSPPFNYGYTF. CDR3 DNA sequence: TGTGCCAGCTCACCACCCTTTAACTATGGCTACACCTTC.

V gene TRBV6-5 combines with J gene TRBJ1-2; D not resolved. CDR1 is MNHEY, CDR2 SVGAGI, per germline. V gave up 4 bases and J gave up 8 bases, with 17 bases separating them. The CDR3 loop spans 14 amino acids. The CDR3, as DNA: TGTGCCAGCAGTTCTCTTACGCTCGCGGGCGGCTACACCTTC. It translates to CASSSLTLAGGYTF.

This clone was seen once. The chain recombines TRBV19 with TRBJ2-5, with 10 nucleotides matching TRBD2. Germline V gene data show CDR1 as LNHDA and CDR2 as SQIVND (reference sequence). After removal of 9 bases from V and 1 base from J, the junction contained 11 bases not matched to a gene. There are 16 residues in the CDR3. CDR3 sequence reads: CASQERGGGVQETQYF. The DNA of the CDR3 is TGTGCCAGCCAGGAGCGGGGGGGCGGGGTCCAAGAGACCCAGTACTTC. Supplemented by reference TRBV19 and TRBJ2-5, the full variable domain reads DGGITQSPKYLFRKEGQNVTLSCEQNLNHDAMYWYRQDPGQGLRLIYYSQIVNDFQKGDIAEGYSVSREKKESFPLTVTSAQKNPTAFYLCASQERGGGVQETQYFGPGTRLLVL.